The present T cell receptor beta chain was sequenced within a study of T cell changes during pregnancy in multiple sclerosis. Germline V gene lookup returns CDR1 GTSNPN and CDR2 SVGIG (reference sequence). The CDR3 totals 15 residues. Trimming cost V 4 bases and J 4 bases; bases outside gene matches: 5. This clone was seen a single time. Data came from immunoSEQ multiplex PCR; TCRdb stores just in-frame clones and leaves some out. The table records roughly 58,000 clones, 90% of them present only once. The chain combines TRBV30 with TRBJ2-7; 15 bases are a match to TRBD2. The receptor comes from a female donor with multiple sclerosis, enrolled in a pregnancy study. This sample comprised CD8+ T cells from peripheral blood mononuclear cells, obtained before pregnancy. In DNA, the CDR3 is TGTGCCTGGACTCTTGGGACTAGCGGGGGGTACGAGCAGTACTTC. Encoded protein: CAWTLGTSGGYEQYF.